The T cell receptor (beta chain) under discussion was sequenced for a study of vaccination effects on CD4 cells after COVID-19. Sequencing followed a ViraFEST assay step that expanded antigen-specific CD4+ T cells with viral peptide pools. The culture ran for approximately 11 days before CD4+ T cells were isolated. Participants completed two doses of the BNT162b2 or mRNA-1273 vaccine. The assay was immunoSEQ multiplex PCR, and TCRdb's table has in-frame clones only and misses some. The table includes more than 9,500 clones, approximately 71% detected once. In germline, CDR1 is SGHTA, CDR2 FQGNSA. The CDR3 loop spans 12 amino acids. V was cut by 4 bases and J by 13 bases, with 14 bases left in between. The sample holds a few counts of this clone. As yet, its antigen is unknown.

This clonotype was sampled from a human donor who received a COVID-19 vaccine. Sequences were derived from CD4+ T cells from PBMCs cultured with SARS-CoV-2 spike peptides, sampled after COVID-19 vaccination. This chain joins TRBV7-2 and TRBJ2-1; unclear D gene. CDR3 nucleotides: TGTGCCAGCAGCTCCTTCCCAGGATTACAGTTCTTC. Translation: CASSSFPGLQFF.